A selection of T cell receptor beta chains follows, all from one sample in a study of cytomegalovirus exposure and HLA in healthy donors. The assay was immunoSEQ multiplex PCR, and TCRdb's table has in-frame clones only and misses some. The sample lists approximately 180,000 clones, about 81% seen once, with approximately 2% in the top ten. Sequencing was carried out using PBMCs. The source is a woman between 25 and 40 years old in good health and CMV-seronegative. Both conserved end residues are part of each CDR3. The order of the fields is clone size, V gene, D gene, J gene, CDR3 protein, CDR3 DNA. The D gene is left open where the match is weak. The size field is filled for only some rows; it gives once, few, many or a size class.

>NA|TRBV7-9|NA|TRBJ2-2
CSSSSTGTGELFF
TGTTCCAGCAGCTCAACAGGGACCGGGGAGCTGTTTTTT
>NA|TRBV19|TRBD1|TRBJ2-2
CASSRGQGLTGELFF
TGTGCCAGTAGTAGGGGACAGGGTTTAACCGGGGAGCTGTTTTTT
>NA|TRBV9|NA|TRBJ1-6
CASSVGGGRTNSPLHF
TGTGCCAGCAGCGTAGGTGGAGGGAGAACGAATTCACCCCTCCACTTT
>NA|TRBV7-9|NA|TRBJ2-5
CSLQPGVTSETQYF
TGTTCCCTCCAGCCAGGGGTAACCTCAGAGACCCAGTACTTC
>NA|TRBV18|TRBD2|TRBJ2-5
CASSPFLAGEGETQYF
TGTGCCAGCTCACCATTCCTAGCGGGAGAAGGAGAGACCCAGTACTTC
>NA|TRBV5-4|NA|TRBJ2-3
CASRPGRGSTDTQYF
TGTGCCAGCAGACCCGGCCGGGGGAGCACAGATACGCAGTATTTT
>once|TRBV7-9|NA|TRBJ2-5
CASSLGGWETQYF
TGTGCCAGCAGCTTAGGAGGGTGGGAGACCCAGTACTTC
>NA|TRBV11-2|NA|TRBJ1-2
CASSLDSGDGYTF
TGTGCCAGCAGCTTAGATTCAGGGGATGGCTACACCTTC
>few|TRBV27|TRBD1|TRBJ1-1
CASGSNRGNTEAFF
TGTGCCAGCGGTTCCAACAGGGGGAACACTGAAGCTTTCTTT
>NA|TRBV28|NA|TRBJ2-4
CASTSLGGKNIQYF
TGTGCCAGCACCTCCCTGGGGGGCAAAAACATTCAGTACTTC
>NA|TRBV28|TRBD1|TRBJ2-3
CASSLPGQGVKRDTQYF
TGTGCCAGCAGTTTACCGGGACAGGGGGTAAAGAGGGATACGCAGTATTTT
>NA|TRBV7-2|NA|TRBJ1-2
CASSRIPGDNSFYGYTF
TGTGCCAGCAGCCGAATACCCGGGGACAACTCCTTCTATGGCTACACCTTC
>NA|TRBV7-9|NA|TRBJ2-7
CASTLYRDGSYEQYF
TGTGCCAGCACCTTGTACAGGGACGGCTCCTACGAGCAGTACTTC
>few|TRBV5-4|TRBD1|TRBJ1-1
CASSPGGTGSNTEAFF
TGTGCCAGCAGCCCTGGAGGGACAGGGTCGAACACTGAAGCTTTCTTT
>NA|TRBV2|NA|TRBJ2-7
CASSEGAGSYEQYF
TGTGCCAGCAGTGAAGGGGCAGGATCCTACGAGCAGTACTTC
>NA|TRBV14|TRBD1|TRBJ2-7
CASSRGQGLSYEQYF
TGTGCCAGCAGCCGTGGACAGGGACTCTCCTACGAGCAGTACTTC
>NA|TRBV15|TRBD1|TRBJ2-1
CATSRAHRGNYNEQFF
TGTGCCACCAGCAGAGCCCACAGGGGGAACTACAATGAGCAGTTCTTC
>NA|TRBV27|NA|TRBJ2-3
CASSLSGDTQYF
TGTGCCAGCAGCCTATCGGGGGATACGCAGTATTTT
>NA|TRBV7-2|TRBD1|TRBJ2-7
CASSPQLTGGYEQYF
TGTGCCAGCAGCCCCCAGTTGACAGGGGGCTACGAGCAGTACTTC
>few|TRBV6-6|NA|TRBJ2-1
CASSYSYGDNEQFF
TGTGCCAGCAGTTACTCGTACGGGGACAATGAGCAGTTCTTC
>NA|TRBV16|TRBD1|TRBJ1-2
CASSQLRSGQGVRGYTF
TGTGCCAGCAGCCAATTAAGGTCCGGACAGGGGGTCCGGGGCTACACCTTC
>NA|TRBV5-1|TRBD1|TRBJ2-7
CASSWNRDSLKEQYF
TGCGCCAGCAGCTGGAACCGGGACAGTCTAAAAGAGCAGTACTTC
>NA|TRBV15|NA|TRBJ1-1
CATSRSLGGTEAFF
TGTGCCACCAGCAGATCCCTAGGGGGAACTGAAGCTTTCTTT
>NA|TRBV4-3|NA|TRBJ1-5
CASSPMRGSNQPQHF
TGCGCCAGCAGCCCGATGAGGGGGAGCAATCAGCCCCAGCATTTT
>NA|TRBV4-1|NA|TRBJ1-1
CASSQDSRGGVNTEAFF
TGCGCCAGCAGCCAAGATTCACGGGGAGGAGTGAACACTGAAGCTTTCTTT
>NA|TRBV2|NA|TRBJ2-7
CASSYDGYFGEGQYF
TGTGCCAGCAGTTACGACGGTTACTTCGGCGAGGGGCAGTACTTC
>NA|TRBV7-6|TRBD1|TRBJ2-1
CASSPRTGFSEQFF
TGTGCCAGCAGCCCAAGGACAGGGTTTTCTGAGCAGTTCTTC
>NA|TRBV7-2|TRBD1|TRBJ2-3
CASSILPGQGINTQYF
TGTGCCAGCAGCATATTACCGGGACAGGGAATAAATACGCAGTATTTT
>NA|TRBV16|NA|TRBJ1-1
CASSQRSLTEAFF
TGTGCCAGCAGCCAACGGTCGCTAACTGAAGCTTTCTTT
>NA|TRBV2|TRBD1|TRBJ2-2
CASGGTGLGELFF
TGTGCCAGCGGTGGGACAGGTTTGGGGGAGCTGTTTTTT
>once|TRBV7-9|TRBD2|TRBJ2-7
CSSSLTGLAGDHEQYF
TGTTCCAGCAGCTTAACGGGACTAGCGGGAGACCACGAGCAGTACTTC
>NA|TRBV28|TRBD1|TRBJ1-2
CASSGTGLNYGYTF
TGTGCCAGCAGTGGGACAGGGTTGAACTATGGCTACACCTTC
>NA|TRBV2|NA|TRBJ2-7
CASSDRGSGGGEQYF
TGTGCCAGCAGTGATCGGGGTAGCGGAGGTGGCGAGCAGTACTTC
>NA|TRBV28|TRBD1|TRBJ1-5
CATLIPGQGTNQPQHF
TGTGCCACCCTGATCCCGGGACAGGGAACAAATCAGCCCCAGCATTTT
>once|TRBV4-3|NA|TRBJ2-1
CASSQDTSSDEQFF
TGCGCCAGCAGCCAAGATACTAGCTCGGATGAGCAGTTCTTC
>NA|TRBV19|NA|TRBJ2-2
CASSMTGNTGELFF
TGTGCCAGTAGTATGACAGGGAACACCGGGGAGCTGTTTTTT
>NA|TRBV19|NA|TRBJ1-1
CASSPEEGRNTEAFF
TGTGCCAGTAGCCCCGAGGAGGGCCGGAACACTGAAGCTTTCTTT
>NA|TRBV30|TRBD1|TRBJ1-1
CAWRLTGVATEAFF
TGTGCCTGGAGGTTGACAGGGGTTGCCACTGAAGCTTTCTTT
>NA|TRBV4-3|TRBD2|TRBJ2-3
CASSQELVSGGRDTQYF
TGCGCCAGCAGCCAGGAACTCGTGAGCGGGGGTAGAGATACGCAGTATTTT
>NA|TRBV5-8|TRBD2|TRBJ2-7
CASSRLPGLASSYEQYF
TGTGCCAGCAGCCGTCTACCGGGACTAGCAAGCTCCTACGAGCAGTACTTC
>NA|TRBV10-3|TRBD1|TRBJ1-3
CAISESGQGNTIYF
TGTGCCATCAGTGAGTCGGGACAGGGAAACACCATATATTTT
>NA|TRBV28|NA|TRBJ2-3
CASRPWGWDTQYF
TGTGCCAGCAGGCCATGGGGCTGGGATACGCAGTATTTT
>NA|TRBV6-5|TRBD2|TRBJ2-1
CASSYHLAGGQGEQFF
TGTGCCAGCAGTTACCATCTAGCGGGGGGGCAGGGTGAGCAGTTCTTC